These 26 T cell receptor beta chains were sequenced from one sample in a study of response to subunit inactivated influenza vaccine. TCRdb reprocessed the RT-PCR reads via MiXCR and lists one record per CDR3 protein. The sample consists of over 150,000 distinct CDR3 sequences, around 9.2% of them appearing once. The sample here was non-naive T cells sorted from PBMCs, taken on the day of vaccination. These receptors all come from a man aged 45 to 65 who received an inactivated influenza vaccine.

V usage is TRBV6-2 or TRBV6-3 and J usage is TRBJ2-1; D ambiguous. CDR1 is MNHEY, CDR2 SVGEGT, per germline. Trimming left V 7 bases short and J 6 bases short, with 16 bases between. This CDR3 spans 14 amino acids. The CDR3 here is CASKLTGYRNEQFF. CDR3 in DNA: TGTGCCAGCAAGCTCACCGGGTATCGCAATGAGCAGTTCTTC.

This clonotype was recorded many times. V gene TRBV4-2 combines with J gene TRBJ2-5; D perhaps matches TRBD2 (5 bases). Germline CDR1 LGHNA, CDR2 YNFKEQ. The CDR3 loop spans 15 amino acids. The germline V and J ends were trimmed by 1 base and 5 bases, with 14 bases remaining between them. The CDR3 sequence: CASSQGDEGMETQYF. CDR3 in DNA: TGTGCCAGCAGCCAAGGGGATGAGGGAATGGAGACCCAGTACTTC.

This clonotype was counted only a few times. The rearrangement uses TRBV24-1 and TRBJ2-3, with 13 bases identical to TRBD2. This CDR3 comprises 17 residues. V trimming: 3 bases; J trimming: 4 bases; junction bases outside the gene matches: 6. Germline CDR1 and CDR2: KGHDR and SFDVKD. CDR3 coding DNA: TGTGCCACCAGTGATACCCGGACTAGCGGGGGATCAGATACGCAGTATTTT. Translation gives CATSDTRTSGGSDTQYF.

V gene TRBV7-2 combines with J gene TRBJ2-5; 7 positions agree with TRBD1. Germline CDR1 reads SGHTA; CDR2 reads FQGNSA. V was pared by 5 bases and J by 7 bases, with 7 bases of the junction left unmatched. The CDR3 spans 13 residues. CDR3 amino acids: CASSPGGPATQYF. Written as DNA, the CDR3 is TGTGCCAGCAGCCCAGGGGGACCTGCGACCCAGTACTTC.

The chain has TRBV7-8 and TRBJ2-1; no clear D. Germline assignment: CDR1 SGHVS and CDR2 FQNEAQ. V lost 1 base, J lost 5 bases, and 18 bases lay in between. The CDR3 is made up of 17 amino acids. In DNA form, the CDR3 reads TGTGCCAGCAGCTTAGTCCGCCTGGCCAGGCTTAACAATGAGCAGTTCTTC. It yields the protein CASSLVRLARLNNEQFF.

This clonotype has a handful of counts. This chain uses TRBV20-1 with TRBJ2-1; D is undetermined. The CDR3 covers 12 residues. V dropped 1 base and J dropped 6 bases, with 7 bases sitting between them. Germline CDR1 DFQATT, CDR2 SNEGSKA (reference sequence). The CDR3 DNA reads TGCAGTGCTAGAGCAGGAGTCAATGAGCAGTTCTTC. As protein: CSARAGVNEQFF.

Many counts were recorded for this clonotype. The V call is TRBV4-3, the J call TRBJ2-2; a possible D gene is TRBD1 (6 bases). Trimming shortened V by 3 bases and J by 0 bases, and 17 bases separated the two germline ends. Germline V gene lookup returns CDR1 LGHNA and CDR2 YSLEER. The CDR3 is 18 amino acids. CDR3 residues: CASSQGGIRTANTGELFF. DNA of the CDR3: TGCGCCAGCAGCCAGGGTGGAATCAGGACAGCGAACACCGGGGAGCTGTTTTTT.

V and J are TRBV7-2 and TRBJ2-7; perhaps TRBD1 as D (5 bases). Germline-derived CDR1 and CDR2 are SGHTA and FQGNSA. The CDR3 is made up of 14 amino acids. V lost 1 base and J lost 4, with 11 bases in between. As DNA, the CDR3 is TGTGCCAGCAGCTTAGAGGCAGGGAAGTACGAGCAGTACTTC. Translated, it gives CASSLEAGKYEQYF. Combining the CDR3 with reference TRBV7-2 and TRBJ2-7 gives the whole variable domain GAGVSQSPSNKVTEKGKDVELRCDPISGHTALYWYRQSLGQGLEFLIYFQGNSAPDKSGLPSDRFSAERTGGSVSTLTIQRTQQEDSAVYLCASSLEAGKYEQYFGPGTRLTVT.

This clonotype was observed at least ten times. The chain is built from TRBV18 and TRBJ1-2, with D possibly being TRBD1 (5 bases). In germline, CDR1 is KGHSH, CDR2 LQKENI. This CDR3 is 13 amino acids long. V was pared by 8 bases and J by 4 bases, with 14 bases between. CDR3 region: CASSFQGSYGYTF. The CDR3 DNA is TGTGCCAGCAGCTTCCAGGGCTCCTATGGCTACACCTTC.

The chain uses TRBV5-5 and TRBJ1-1, with no clear D. Per the germline V gene, CDR1 is SGHKS and CDR2 is YYEKEE (reference sequence). V dropped 4 bases and J dropped 4 bases, with 17 bases sitting between them. The CDR3 covers 15 residues. The CDR3 loop reads CASSDPLRVVTEAFF. The CDR3 DNA is TGTGCCAGCAGCGATCCCCTTAGGGTGGTCACTGAAGCTTTCTTT.

This clonotype was observed at least ten times. The rearrangement uses TRBV3-1 and TRBJ2-7; D remains unclear. Germline V gene data show CDR1 as LGHDT and CDR2 as YNNKEL (reference sequence). This CDR3 comprises 16 residues. The V end lost 4 bases, the J end lost 0 bases, and 16 bases lay between the germline ends. CDR3 protein: CASSPLLGQSSYEQYF. The CDR3 coding sequence is TGTGCCAGCAGCCCCCTACTGGGTCAGAGCTCCTACGAGCAGTACTTC.

This clonotype was picked up a small number of times. This chain connects TRBV18 to TRBJ2-5, with D possibly TRBD1 on 6 matching bases. The CDR3 runs 13 residues. In germline, CDR1 is KGHSH, CDR2 LQKENI. Trimming cost V 2 bases and J 7 bases, with 11 bases left between them. The CDR3 DNA sequence: TGTGCCAGCTCACCAAAGCCCAGGGGGACCCAGTACTTC. Amino acids: CASSPKPRGTQYF.

The chain recombines TRBV27 with TRBJ1-5; TRBD1 matches at 9 bases. CDR1 is MNHEY, CDR2 SMNVEV, per germline (reference sequence). The V segment lost 5 bases and the J segment 4 bases; nucleotides outside the gene matches: 3. The CDR3 covers 14 residues. The CDR3 DNA reads as TGTGCCAGCAGTCAAGGACAGGGGAATCAGCCCCAGCATTTT. It specifies CASSQGQGNQPQHF.

This clonotype was observed at least ten times. The gene calls are TRBV6-1 and TRBJ2-1, with 9 bases fitting TRBD1. The length of the CDR3 is 15 residues. Trimming cost V 6 bases and J 9 bases; bases outside gene matches: 12. Germline assignment: CDR1 MNHNS and CDR2 SASEGT. CDR3 loop: CASSRTGGAGGEQFF. The CDR3 DNA reads as TGTGCCAGCAGCCGTACAGGGGGCGCAGGGGGTGAGCAGTTCTTC.

V and J are TRBV12-3 or TRBV12-4 and TRBJ1-5, with 11 bases fitting TRBD1. The J segment lost 9 bases and the V segment lost 3 bases, leaving 7 bases of the junction unmatched. This CDR3 region has 15 residues. CDR3 loop: CASSFGQGAYRPQHF. The CDR3 DNA reads TGTGCCAGCAGTTTCGGACAGGGGGCGTATCGGCCCCAGCATTTT.

The chain couples TRBV18 to TRBJ2-7, with D perhaps matching TRBD1 (6 bases). Trimming shortened V by 3 bases and J by 0 bases, and 21 bases separated the two germline ends. Germline CDR1 is KGHSH and CDR2 is LQKENI. This CDR3 region has 18 residues. CDR3: CASSPFFSQGLSSYEQYF. The CDR3 DNA reads as TGTGCCAGCTCACCCTTCTTCAGCCAGGGGCTGTCCTCCTACGAGCAGTACTTC.

This clonotype was found many times. The chain carries TRBV11-2 and TRBJ1-2; the D gene is possibly TRBD1 (5 bases). Germline V gene data show CDR1 as SGHAT and CDR2 as FQNNGV. The CDR3 spans 13 residues. The V end was cut by 5 bases, the J end by 2 bases, with 9 bases between. The CDR3 sequence is CASSRSGNYGYTF. The DNA of the CDR3 is TGTGCCAGCAGCCGTTCAGGGAACTATGGCTACACCTTC.

The sample holds many counts of this clonotype. The chain has TRBV5-1 and TRBJ1-2; unclear D gene. The germline V gene has CDR1 SGHRS and CDR2 YFSETQ. The CDR3 is 12 residues long. Trimming removed 2 bases from V and 8 bases from J, with 10 bases in between. For the CDR3, the DNA is TGCGCCAGCAGCTTTGAAGGTGCCGGCTACACCTTC. The encoded protein is CASSFEGAGYTF.

The chain recombines TRBV7-2 with TRBJ1-4; tentatively, D is TRBD1 (6 bases). Trimming left V 3 bases short and J 8 bases short, with 13 bases between. CDR1 and CDR2 from the germline V gene are SGHTA and FQGNSA. This CDR3 comprises 14 residues. The CDR3 sequence: CASSLQGRSEKLFF. The CDR3 nucleotides read TGTGCCAGCAGCTTGCAGGGGCGATCGGAAAAACTGTTTTTT.

The V and J genes are TRBV6-5 and TRBJ2-1; D is possibly TRBD1 (5 bases). The V gene lost 4 bases and the J gene lost 5 bases, with 9 bases spanning the gap. CDR3 length: 13 amino acids. Germline-derived CDR1 and CDR2 are MNHEY and SVGAGI. CDR3 sequence reads: CASSSRGNNEQFF. DNA for the CDR3: TGTGCCAGCAGTTCAAGGGGAAACAATGAGCAGTTCTTC.

The rearrangement joins TRBV26 to TRBJ2-2; no DNA check was done on the table's D call, TRBD1. TRBV26 is termed a pseudogene. The CDR3 has 18 amino acids. CDR3 coding DNA: TGTACCAGCAGTCAGGTCTTCGGGACAGGTTATAATCCCGGGGAGCTGTTTTTT. Encoded protein: CTSSQVFGTGYNPGELFF.

This clonotype was observed a few times. The chain recombines TRBV3-1 with TRBJ2-6; the match to TRBD1 covers 7 bases. V was pared by 0 bases and J by 0 bases, with 5 bases of the junction left unmatched. CDR1 is LGHDT, CDR2 YNNKEL, per germline (reference sequence). CDR3 length: 18 residues. CDR3 DNA sequence: TGTGCCAGCAGCCAAGAGGGGACAGCCCGCTCTGGGGCCAACGTCCTGACTTTC. Its protein is CASSQEGTARSGANVLTF.

The table lists this clonotype with a few counts. The J gene is TRBJ2-2, the V gene TRBV19; D unclear. The V gene's germline CDR1 is LNHDA and CDR2 SQIVND (reference sequence). This CDR3 is built from 16 residues. Trimming left V 0 bases short and J 0 bases short, with 8 bases between. CDR3 region: CASSIDRLANTGELFF. CDR3 DNA: TGTGCCAGTAGTATAGATCGGTTGGCGAACACCGGGGAGCTGTTTTTT.

The J gene is TRBJ2-5, the V gene TRBV5-6, with D possibly matching TRBD2 (5 bases). The germline CDR1 and CDR2 sequences are SGHDT and YYEEEE. The CDR3 sequence is 14 residues long. Trimming took 7 bases from V and 6 from J, leaving 19 bases between them. As DNA, the CDR3 is TGTGCCAGCGGATATTCGGCGGGCGGCCAGACCCAGTACTTC. Amino acids: CASGYSAGGQTQYF.

This clonotype was picked up many times. The chain combines TRBV5-6 with TRBJ1-1; a weak D match, TRBD1 (5 bases). With 4 bases removed from V and 7 bases from J, the gap between germline ends came to 11 bases. Germline V gene data show CDR1 as SGHDT and CDR2 as YYEEEE. The length of the CDR3 is 12 residues. DNA of the CDR3: TGTGCCAGCAGCCCGTGGGACGGTGAAGCTTTCTTT. It yields the protein CASSPWDGEAFF.

The chain joins TRBV5-5 to TRBJ1-6, with D unclear. V dropped 6 bases and J dropped 2 bases, with 12 bases sitting between them. Germline lookup yields CDR1 SGHKS and CDR2 YYEKEE (reference sequence). The CDR3 is made up of 15 amino acids. The DNA of the CDR3 is TGTGCCAGCAAGACCGACTCCCCCTATAATTCACCCCTCCACTTT. Its translation is CASKTDSPYNSPLHF.